Here is one T cell receptor (beta chain) with its context. This entry belongs to a study of T cell responses to AZD1222 COVID-19 vaccine. This table comes from immunoSEQ multiplex PCR, and its TCRdb copy is limited to in-frame clones, with some not included. In the table there are 150,000 to 180,000 clones, 90% of which are singletons. This CDR3 has 16 residues. Trimming stripped 1 base from V and 4 bases from J, with 15 bases between. CDR1 and CDR2 from the germline V gene are SGHNT and YYREEE (reference sequence). The clonotype was recovered from an adult who received the AZD1222 COVID-19 vaccine. The sample was peripheral blood, taken 28 days after the second AZD1222 dose. The chain links TRBV5-4 to TRBJ2-1; D remains ambiguous. CDR3 nucleotides: TGTGCCAGCAGCTTGCGGTCTACCCGAGGTTACAATGAGCAGTTCTTC. Its protein is CASSLRSTRGYNEQFF.